These 16 T cell receptor beta chains share one sample of origin, sequenced in a study of shared clonotypes between healthy human individuals (dated by TCRdb to 2019 to 2021). Libraries came from the immunoSEQ multiplex PCR assay. This is the immuneACCESS table as TCRdb keeps it, with only in-frame sequences that have V and J called. A part of the clones is gone; compared with another copy, unresolved V genes explain less than half, and the rest is unexplained. Counted in this sample were 2 million to 2.5 million clones; approximately 93% of them appeared once. The top ten hold about 0.37% of the sample. The sample consisted of naive CD4+ T cells from PBMCs. This sample's cell subset or site label indicates: CD45RA+ positively selected. Receptors originate from a man younger than 35 in good health. Some clones in this sample may be carry-over from other donors' samples.

V gene TRBV6-5 combines with J gene TRBJ1-1; D gene unclear. Germline CDR1 reads MNHEY; CDR2 reads SVGAGI. The CDR3 has 13 residues. The germline V and J ends were trimmed by 7 bases and 5 bases, with 14 bases remaining between them. CDR3 residues: CASTDPGRTEAFF. In nucleotides, the CDR3 is TGTGCCAGCACCGACCCGGGGAGGACTGAAGCTTTCTTT.

The rearrangement links TRBV7-9 to TRBJ2-5, with TRBD2 matching over 8 bases. The germline V gene encodes CDR1 SEHNR and CDR2 FQNEAQ (reference sequence). CDR3 length: 15 amino acids. V gave up 1 base and J gave up 5 bases; unmatched junction bases: 6. The CDR3 here is CASSLVAGLFETQYF. CDR3 coding DNA: TGTGCCAGCAGCTTAGTAGCGGGGCTTTTTGAGACCCAGTACTTC.

This chain links TRBV5-1 with TRBJ2-5; TRBD1 aligns across 9 bases. This CDR3 is 13 amino acids long. Germline V gene sequence: CDR1 SGHRS, CDR2 YFSETQ. V shed 8 bases, J shed 4 bases, and the junction held 6 bases outside the gene matches. CDR3 loop: CARGQGRRETQYF. The CDR3 DNA sequence: TGCGCCAGGGGACAGGGACGAAGAGAGACCCAGTACTTC.

The chain combines TRBV14 with TRBJ2-7; 7 bases align to TRBD1. V shed 4 bases, J shed 3 bases, and the junction held 6 bases outside the gene matches. Per the germline V gene, CDR1 is SGHDN and CDR2 is FVKESK. This CDR3 has 14 residues. CDR3 loop: CASSRLRDSYEQYF. Here the CDR3 DNA reads TGTGCCAGCAGCCGCCTACGGGACAGCTACGAGCAGTACTTC.

The rearrangement links TRBV14 to TRBJ2-5; tentatively, D is TRBD1 or TRBD2 (6 bases each). Germline V gene lookup returns CDR1 SGHDN and CDR2 FVKESK. The V gene lost 1 base and the J gene lost 2 bases, with 20 bases spanning the gap. The CDR3 consists of 18 residues. CDR3 coding DNA: TGTGCCAGCAGCCAAGTCTTGCCCGGTGGGGGGCATCAAGAGACCCAGTACTTC. It encodes CASSQVLPGGGHQETQYF.

V usage is TRBV6-5 and J usage is TRBJ2-1; D possibly corresponds to TRBD2 (7 bases). Germline CDR1 and CDR2: MNHEY and SVGAGI. The CDR3 spans 15 residues. V was trimmed by 2 bases and J by 2 bases, leaving 10 bases between them. The CDR3, as DNA: TGTGCCAGCAGTTACGAAGGGGGGGCCTACAATGAGCAGTTCTTC. This codes for CASSYEGGAYNEQFF.

This rearrangement joins TRBV6-6 to TRBJ1-5; no reliable D call. Germline lookup yields CDR1 MNHNY and CDR2 SVGAGI (reference sequence). V was trimmed by 0 bases and J by 7 bases, leaving 13 bases between them. There are 15 residues in the CDR3. The CDR3 coding sequence is TGTGCCAGCAGTTACTCAGGGCCTCGTTTGCAGCCCCAGCATTTT. Translated, it gives CASSYSGPRLQPQHF.

The chain links TRBV28 to TRBJ2-7; D gene ambiguous. Germline V CDR1 and CDR2: MDHEN, SYDVKM. The CDR3 loop spans 13 amino acids. Trimming removed 9 bases from V and 3 bases from J, with 15 bases in between. CDR3 sequence reads: CASSPGHRYEQYF. The CDR3 coding sequence is TGTGCCAGTTCCCCCGGGCACCGCTACGAGCAGTACTTC.

The V gene is TRBV7-9, the J gene TRBJ1-4; D is perhaps TRBD1 (5 bases). Trimming cost V 5 bases and J 0 bases, with 13 bases left between them. Germline loops: CDR1 SEHNR, CDR2 FQNEAQ (reference sequence). The CDR3 covers 16 residues. CDR3 in amino acids: CASSPQGGATNEKLFF. The CDR3, as DNA: TGTGCCAGCAGCCCCCAGGGCGGGGCAACTAATGAAAAACTGTTTTTT.

The rearrangement joins TRBV9 to TRBJ1-2; TRBD1 is a possible D gene (5 bases). The CDR3 loop spans 16 amino acids. Germline V gene sequence: CDR1 SGDLS, CDR2 YYNGEE. Trimming removed 4 bases at V and 5 bases at J, with 21 bases between. CDR3 region: CASSPGSGRTPYGYTF. The CDR3 region has the DNA TGTGCCAGCAGCCCGGGATCGGGGCGGACGCCTTATGGCTACACCTTC.

The gene calls are TRBV28 and TRBJ1-2; 10 bases match TRBD1. From germline, CDR1 is MDHEN and CDR2 SYDVKM. Unmatched junction bases numbered 4, after V lost 6 bases and J lost 6 bases. CDR3 length equals 13 residues. The CDR3 nucleotides are TGTGCCAGCAGCCCAGACAGGGGGCATGGCTACACCTTC. Amino acids: CASSPDRGHGYTF.

The chain uses TRBV28 and TRBJ2-7; D unclear. V was cut by 6 bases and J by 5 bases, with 14 bases left in between. Germline-derived CDR1 and CDR2 are MDHEN and SYDVKM. The CDR3 is made up of 13 amino acids. The CDR3 nucleotides are TGTGCCAGCAGGCGTATATCAAACGACGAGCAGTACTTC. Protein sequence: CASRRISNDEQYF.

The chain joins TRBV28 to TRBJ2-7, with D perhaps matching TRBD1 (7 bases). Germline V gene lookup returns CDR1 MDHEN and CDR2 SYDVKM. Trimming pared 4 bases from V and 0 bases from J, leaving 19 bases between. There are 17 residues in the CDR3. CDR3 DNA sequence: TGTGCCAGCAGTTCGACAGGGAGGTCCAGGAGCTCCTACGAGCAGTACTTC. The encoded protein is CASSSTGRSRSSYEQYF.

The rearrangement joins TRBV30 to TRBJ1-6, with D maybe TRBD1 (6 bases). This CDR3 region has 18 residues. The germline V gene encodes CDR1 GTSNPN and CDR2 SVGIG (reference sequence). V lost 0 bases to trimming and J lost 0 bases, with 15 bases between them. CDR3 in DNA: TGTGCCTGGAGTGTACGAGACAGGTGGAGCTCCTATAATTCACCCCTCCACTTT. The encoded protein is CAWSVRDRWSSYNSPLHF.

J is TRBJ2-3 and V is TRBV7-9, with D possibly being TRBD1 or TRBD2 (5 bases each). The V end lost 0 bases, the J end lost 0 bases, and 10 bases lay between the germline ends. CDR1 is SEHNR and CDR2 is FQNEAQ in the germline V gene (reference sequence). This CDR3 is 16 amino acids long. Written as DNA, the CDR3 is TGTGCCAGCAGCTTAGCGGGACGGCCTAGCACAGATACGCAGTATTTT. The encoded protein is CASSLAGRPSTDTQYF.

Points on this clone: This specimen includes other DNA sequences encoding the same CDR3. The chain recombines TRBV6-5 with TRBJ2-6; unclear D gene. Trimming left V 7 bases short and J 1 base short, with 5 bases between. Germline V gene lookup returns CDR1 MNHEY and CDR2 SVGAGI. CDR3 size: 13 residues. The CDR3, as DNA: TGTGCCAGCATTGGTTCTGGGGCCAACGTCCTGACTTTC. Amino acid sequence: CASIGSGANVLTF.